Listed here are 9 T cell receptor beta chains from one sample, sequenced in a study of neoadjuvant nivolumab and ipilimumab in lung cancer (dated by TCRdb to about 2020). Sample time point, as interpreted from the label and publication: at surgical resection after neoadjuvant nivolumab +/- ipilimumab. The library was produced with the immunoSEQ multiplex PCR assay. TCRdb took over this immuneACCESS table, retaining in-frame rearrangements with V and J assigned. Such tables are incomplete; in checked studies, under half of the missing clones stem from an unresolved V gene, and the remainder is unexplained. The sample has about 4,300 clones on record, 81% of them singletons. The ten largest clonotypes hold around 5.5% of the sample. The starting material was normal lung tissue adjacent to the tumor, obtained after neoadjuvant nivolumab, alone or with ipilimumab, at or shortly before surgery. The source is an adult with non-small cell lung cancer. Some clones in this sample may be carry-over from other donors' samples.

The V gene is TRBV10-3, the J gene TRBJ2-2, with D perhaps matching TRBD2 (6 bases). Looked up from germline, CDR1 is ENHRY and CDR2 is SYGVKD. The CDR3 is 18 residues long. V lost 3 bases and J lost 6, with 23 bases in between. The CDR3 protein is CAISDLRGRSGVSGELFF. The CDR3 DNA is TGTGCCATCAGTGATCTTCGGGGTCGGTCGGGGGTCTCCGGGGAGCTGTTTTTT.

The chain uses TRBV5-1 and TRBJ1-2; tentative D call: TRBD1 (6 bases). The CDR3 spans 15 residues. V lost 3 bases and J 4 bases, leaving 16 bases between the germline ends. Germline CDR1 is SGHRS and CDR2 is YFSETQ. The CDR3 loop is CASSSETGGFYGYTF. The DNA of the CDR3 is TGCGCCAGCAGCTCAGAGACGGGGGGCTTCTATGGCTACACCTTC.

J is TRBJ1-4 and V is TRBV9, with D possibly matching TRBD1 (6 bases). Germline CDR1 reads SGDLS; CDR2 reads YYNGEE. The CDR3 totals 16 residues. Trimming stripped 0 bases from V and 2 bases from J, with 11 bases between. DNA of the CDR3: TGTGCCAGCAGCGTAGCTCCCACAGGGACTAATGAAAAACTGTTTTTT. Its translation is CASSVAPTGTNEKLFF.

The genes are TRBV4-1 and TRBJ2-3; TRBD1 might be the D (6 bases). The germline V and J ends were trimmed by 4 bases and 9 bases, with 14 bases remaining between them. This CDR3 spans 13 amino acids. Germline assignment: CDR1 MGHRA and CDR2 YSYEKL. The CDR3 bases are TGCGCCAGCAGCCTACCGACAGGATTGACGCAGTATTTT. Its translation: CASSLPTGLTQYF.

J is TRBJ2-5 and V is TRBV5-1, with 10 bases that match TRBD1. The V gene end was trimmed by 1 base and the J gene end by 2 bases; junction bases not matched to a gene: 5. This CDR3 is built from 16 residues. Germline assignment: CDR1 SGHRS and CDR2 YFSETQ. The CDR3 region is CASSLTGQGWQETQYF. The DNA of the CDR3 is TGCGCCAGCAGCTTGACGGGACAGGGGTGGCAAGAGACCCAGTACTTC. Full variable domain (remainder filled in from reference TRBV5-1 and TRBJ2-5): KAGVTQTPRYLIKTRGQQVTLSCSPISGHRSVSWYQQTPGQGLQFLFEYFSETQRNKGNFPGRFSGRQFSNSRSEMNVSTLELGDSALYLCASSLTGQGWQETQYFGPGTRLLVL.

This chain joins TRBV7-3 and TRBJ2-7; 9 bases agree with TRBD1. CDR1 and CDR2 from the germline V gene are SGHTA and FQGTGA. The ends lost 5 bases at V and 9 bases at J; junction bases unmatched: 11. The length of the CDR3 is 14 residues. CDR3 sequence: CASSPGQGREGQYF. For the CDR3, the DNA is TGTGCCAGCAGCCCCGGACAGGGGAGGGAGGGGCAGTACTTC.

V and J are TRBV5-5 and TRBJ2-1; no clear D. V shed 3 bases and J shed 6 bases, with 13 bases lying between them. This CDR3 has 14 residues. Germline lookup yields CDR1 SGHKS and CDR2 YYEKEE (reference sequence). This CDR3 reads CASSSGGQSNEQFF. The CDR3, as DNA: TGTGCCAGCAGCTCTGGCGGCCAGTCCAATGAGCAGTTCTTC.

The chain links TRBV20-1 to TRBJ2-1, with D perhaps being TRBD1 or TRBD2 (5 bases each). Trimming removed 1 base at V and 9 bases at J, with 7 bases between. In germline, CDR1 is DFQATT, CDR2 SNEGSKA (reference sequence). The CDR3 consists of 11 residues. The CDR3 sequence is CSARGGSEQFF. The DNA for the CDR3 is TGCAGTGCTAGAGGGGGGAGTGAGCAGTTCTTC.

This clone was seen a handful of times. The rearrangement joins TRBV11-3 to TRBJ2-3; tentatively, D is TRBD1 (6 bases). CDR1 and CDR2 (germline): SGHNT, YENEEA. V was shortened by 5 bases and J by 0 bases, with 15 bases between the two germline ends. CDR3 length: 16 amino acids. The CDR3 nucleotides read TGTGCCAGCAGCGTCGCGACAGGAGCTAGCACAGATACGCAGTATTTT. The encoded protein is CASSVATGASTDTQYF. Using reference TRBV11-3 and TRBJ2-3 for the parts outside the CDR3, the full variable domain is EAGVVQSPRYKIIEKKQPVAFWCNPISGHNTLYWYLQNLGQGPELLIRYENEEAVDDSQLPKDRFSAERLKGVDSTLKIQPAELGDSAVYLCASSVATGASTDTQYFGPGTRLTVL.